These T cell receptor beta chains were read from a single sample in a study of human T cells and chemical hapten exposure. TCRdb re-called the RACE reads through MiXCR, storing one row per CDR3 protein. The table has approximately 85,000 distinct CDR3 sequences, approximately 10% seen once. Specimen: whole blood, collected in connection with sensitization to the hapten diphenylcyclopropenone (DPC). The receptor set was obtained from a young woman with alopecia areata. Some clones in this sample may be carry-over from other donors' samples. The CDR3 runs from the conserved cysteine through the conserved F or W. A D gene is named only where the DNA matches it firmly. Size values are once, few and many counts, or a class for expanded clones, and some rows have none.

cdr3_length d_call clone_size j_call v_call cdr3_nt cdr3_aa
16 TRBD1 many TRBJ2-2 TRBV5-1 TGCGCCAGCAGCCCAGGGGACAGAGTAGTAGCCGGGGAGCTGTTTTTT CASSPGDRVVAGELFF
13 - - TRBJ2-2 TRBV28 TGTGCCAGCCTAGCTGGAAACACCGGGGAGCTGTTTTTT CASLAGNTGELFF
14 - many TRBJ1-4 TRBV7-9 TGTGCCAGCAGCAACCGGGAGCCGAATGAAAAACTGTTTTTT CASSNREPNEKLFF
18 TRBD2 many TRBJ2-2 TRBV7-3 TGTGCCAGCAGCCCCCGTCGGCTAGCGGGAGTCGAAACCGGGGAGCTGTTTTTT CASSPRRLAGVETGELFF
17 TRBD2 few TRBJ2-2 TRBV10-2 TGCGCCAGCAGCGACGGGCTAGCGGGGGGGCAAACCGGGGAGCTGTTTTTT CASSDGLAGGQTGELFF
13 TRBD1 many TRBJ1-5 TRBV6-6 TGTGCCAGCAGCCGACAGGGGCCCCAGCCCCAGCATTTT CASSRQGPQPQHF
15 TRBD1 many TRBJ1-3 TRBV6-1 TGTGCCAGCAGTTGGACAGGGGCGTACGGAAACACCATATATTTT CASSWTGAYGNTIYF
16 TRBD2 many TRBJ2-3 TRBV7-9 TGTGCCAGCAGCTTCGGAGGCCTAGCGGGGTCTGATACGCAGTATTTT CASSFGGLAGSDTQYF
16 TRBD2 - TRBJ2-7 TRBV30 TGTGCCTGGAGCCAAGGACTAGCGGGAGGGCCTGTCGAGCAGTACTTC CAWSQGLAGGPVEQYF
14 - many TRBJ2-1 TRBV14 TGTGCCAGCAGCCAAGCACGGGGATACAATGAGCAGTTCTTC CASSQARGYNEQFF
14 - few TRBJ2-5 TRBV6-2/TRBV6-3 TGTGCCAGCAGTTATACCGATATCCAAGAGACCCAGTACTTC CASSYTDIQETQYF
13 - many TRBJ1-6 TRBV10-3 TGTGCCATCGGGAGCGTTTATAATTCACCCCTCCACTTT CAIGSVYNSPLHF
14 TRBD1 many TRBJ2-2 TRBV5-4 TGTGCCAGCAGCCGACAGGGGGCGAACGGGGAGCTGTTTTTT CASSRQGANGELFF
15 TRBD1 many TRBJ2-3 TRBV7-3 TGTGCCAGCAGCCCCACCGGGACAGGGGGAGATACGCAGTATTTT CASSPTGTGGDTQYF
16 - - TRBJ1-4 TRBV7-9 TGTGCCAGCAGCTGGGGTGAGGTTTCGACTAATGAAAAACTGTTTTTT CASSWGEVSTNEKLFF
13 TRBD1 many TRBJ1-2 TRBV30 TGTGCCTGGAGTCCGACAGGGAACTATGGCTACACCTTC CAWSPTGNYGYTF
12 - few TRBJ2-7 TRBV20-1 TGCAGTGCTAGAGATTTGCTCTACGAGCAGTACTTC CSARDLLYEQYF
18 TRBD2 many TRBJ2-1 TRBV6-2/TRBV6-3 TGTGCCAGCAGTTACTCCGCCTTAGCGGGATCCTCCTACAATGAGCAGTTCTTC CASSYSALAGSSYNEQFF
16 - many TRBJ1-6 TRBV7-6 TGTGCCAGCAGCTCCGGAGGAGGGACCCTTAATTCACCCCTCCACTTT CASSSGGGTLNSPLHF
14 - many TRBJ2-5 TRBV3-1 TGTGCCAGCAGCCAAGGGTCAGCGAAAGAGACCCAGTACTTC CASSQGSAKETQYF
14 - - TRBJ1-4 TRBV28 TGTGCCAGCAGCCGGGAAGGGCCATTTTATGGACTGTTTTTT CASSREGPFYGLFF
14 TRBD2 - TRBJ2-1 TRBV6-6 TGTGCCAGCATGGGGGGGAGCTCCTACAATGAGCAGTTCTTC CASMGGSSYNEQFF
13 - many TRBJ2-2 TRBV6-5 TGTGCCAGCAGCCCCATGGGGATCGGGGAGCTGTTTTTT CASSPMGIGELFF
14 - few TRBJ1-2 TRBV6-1 TGTGCCAGCAGTGAAGGAGGGCACCACTATGGCTACACCTTC CASSEGGHHYGYTF
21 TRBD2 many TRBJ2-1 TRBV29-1 TGCAGCGTACCCAATAATGGACAGCGCTGGACTAGCGGGATGGAAAGGAATGAGCAGTTCTTC CSVPNNGQRWTSGMERNEQFF
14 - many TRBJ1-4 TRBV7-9 TGTGCCAGCAGCAGTTCGGTAGTGGATGAAAAACTGTTTTTT CASSSSVVDEKLFF
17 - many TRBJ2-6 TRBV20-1 TGCAGTGCTAGTTCCCCCAGAACATCGACGAGGGCCAACGTCCTGACTTTC CSASSPRTSTRANVLTF
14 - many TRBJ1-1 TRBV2 TGTGCCAGCAGTGAAACAGGATCAAACACTGAAGCTTTCTTT CASSETGSNTEAFF
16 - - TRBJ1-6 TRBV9 TGTGCCAGCAGCGCTCGACAGGCCCCGGAGAGGTCACCCCTCCACTTT CASSARQAPERSPLHF
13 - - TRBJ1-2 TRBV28 TGTGCCAGCACGGACATACCTAACTATGGCTACACCTTC CASTDIPNYGYTF
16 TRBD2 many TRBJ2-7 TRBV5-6 TGTGCCAGCAGCTTACGGTCGACGGGAGGGCCTGGAGAGCAGTACTTC CASSLRSTGGPGEQYF
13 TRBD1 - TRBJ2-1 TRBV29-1 TGCAGCGTTTCACAGGGGGCCGGGAATGAGCAGTTCTTC CSVSQGAGNEQFF
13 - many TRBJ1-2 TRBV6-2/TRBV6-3 TGTGCCAGCAGTGATGTTGGACAGTATGGCTACACCTTC CASSDVGQYGYTF
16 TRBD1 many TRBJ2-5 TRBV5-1 TGCGCCAGCAGCGGGGGTCCGACAGGGGCCCAAGAGACCCAGTACTTC CASSGGPTGAQETQYF
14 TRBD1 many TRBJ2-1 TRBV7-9 TGTGCCAGCAGCTTAGGGACAGGGCAGAATGAGCAGTTCTTC CASSLGTGQNEQFF
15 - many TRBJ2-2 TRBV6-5 TGTGCCAGCACCGCCAGTCCGGACGGTCGCGGGGAGCTGTTTTTT CASTASPDGRGELFF
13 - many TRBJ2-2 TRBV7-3 TGTGCCAGCAGCTTAAAGAACACCGGGGAGCTGTTTTTT CASSLKNTGELFF
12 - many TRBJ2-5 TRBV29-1 TGCAGCGTTGATGGCAGGGTCGAGACCCAGTACTTC CSVDGRVETQYF
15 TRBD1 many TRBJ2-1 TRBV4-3 TGCGCCAGCAGCCAAGCCGTCGGGACAGGGCATGAGCAGTTCTTC CASSQAVGTGHEQFF
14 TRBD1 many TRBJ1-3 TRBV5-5 TGTGCCAGCAGCTCGGGACAGCCGGGAAACACCATATATTTT CASSSGQPGNTIYF
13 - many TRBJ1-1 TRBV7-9 TGTGCCAGCAGCTACCCCAGGGGAACTGAAGCTTTCTTT CASSYPRGTEAFF
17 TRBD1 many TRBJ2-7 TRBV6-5 TGTGCCAGCAGTTACGCGGGACAGGGGATTTCGTCCTACGAGCAGTACTTC CASSYAGQGISSYEQYF
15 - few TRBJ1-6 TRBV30 TGTGCCTGGACCTTTGGAGGCGTCGATAATTCACCCCTCCACTTT CAWTFGGVDNSPLHF
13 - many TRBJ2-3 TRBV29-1 TGCAGCGTTGACCGGGCACGCACAGATACGCAGTATTTT CSVDRARTDTQYF
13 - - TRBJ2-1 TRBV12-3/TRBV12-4 TGTGCCAGCAGACGTCTGAGTGGCGATGAGCAGTTCTTC CASRRLSGDEQFF
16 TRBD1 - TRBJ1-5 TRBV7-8 TGTGCCAGCAGCTTAGTAGGGGACAGGGAGTTCCAGCCCCAGCATTTT CASSLVGDREFQPQHF
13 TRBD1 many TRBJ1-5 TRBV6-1 TGTGCCAGCAGGCGACAGGGGAATCAGCCCCAGCATTTT CASRRQGNQPQHF
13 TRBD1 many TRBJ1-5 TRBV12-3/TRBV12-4 TGTGCCAGCAGTTTAGCGGGGACAGGGCCCCAGCATTTT CASSLAGTGPQHF
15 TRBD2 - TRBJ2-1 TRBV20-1 TGCAGTGCTCTTCAGACTAGCGGGAGTTGGAATGAGCAGTTCTTC CSALQTSGSWNEQFF
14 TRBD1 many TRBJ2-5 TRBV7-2 TGTGCCAGCAGCTCTCGGACAGGGATAGAGACCCAGTACTTC CASSSRTGIETQYF
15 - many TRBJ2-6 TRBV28 TGTGCCAGCAGTTCTGAGGGGTTTGGGGCCAACGTCCTGACTTTC CASSSEGFGANVLTF
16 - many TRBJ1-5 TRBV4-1 TGCGCCAGCAGCCAAGATCTTCAGGGTTTCCTTCAGCCCCAGCATTTT CASSQDLQGFLQPQHF